One and the same sample provided the 20 T cell receptor beta chains below, sequenced in a study of blood T cell repertoires in COVID-19. TCRdb's copy holds only in-frame clones and misses some; the assay was immunoSEQ multiplex PCR. The table includes a few hundred thousand clones, approximately 89% detected once. Sequencing was performed on PBMCs or T cells enriched from blood (not recorded which). The source is a man aged 25 to 40 who had recovered from COVID-19.

This clone has just one count. The gene calls are TRBV5-1 and TRBJ2-3, with D unclear. V lost 0 bases, J lost 3 bases, and 11 bases lay in between. The CDR3 consists of 15 residues. The V gene's germline CDR1 is SGHRS and CDR2 YFSETQ. CDR3 DNA: TGCGCCAGCAGCTTGGTTCAGTTTTCAACAGATACGCAGTATTTT. It codes for CASSLVQFSTDTQYF.

The rearrangement joins TRBV28 to TRBJ1-4; D uncertain. CDR1 MDHEN and CDR2 SYDVKM come from the germline V gene. Trimming removed 1 base from V and 4 bases from J, with 10 bases in between. This CDR3 contains 15 residues. The CDR3 sequence: CASSLLAAYNEKLFF. CDR3 DNA: TGTGCCAGCAGTTTATTGGCGGCTTATAATGAAAAACTGTTTTTT.

The J gene is TRBJ1-6, the V gene TRBV7-9; TRBD1 matches at 7 bases. The V gene's germline CDR1 is SEHNR and CDR2 FQNEAQ (reference sequence). V lost 4 bases and J lost 7; bases outside the gene matches: 4. The CDR3 length is 14 residues. CDR3 region: CASSSDRLNSPLHF. The CDR3 DNA sequence: TGTGCCAGCAGCTCGGACAGGCTAAATTCACCCCTCCACTTT. Complete variable domain (other parts from reference TRBV7-9 and TRBJ1-6): DTGVSQNPRHKITKRGQNVTFRCDPISEHNRLYWYRQTLGQGPEFLTYFQNEAQLEKSRLLSDRFSAERPKGSFSTLEIQRTEQGDSAMYLCASSSDRLNSPLHFGNGTRLTVT.

This chain uses TRBV5-1 with TRBJ1-4, with TRBD1 matching over 9 bases. Trimming cost V 3 bases and J 5 bases; bases outside gene matches: 8. From germline, CDR1 is SGHRS and CDR2 YFSETQ. The CDR3 covers 16 residues. The CDR3 loop is CASSSGTGKRNEKLFF. As DNA, the CDR3 is TGCGCCAGCAGCTCGGGGACAGGGAAGAGGAATGAAAAACTGTTTTTT.

With regard to this clone: An end of the junction does not agree with germline; a read error may underlie this. This sequence joins TRBV28 and TRBJ1-2; D gene uncertain. Per germline, CDR1 MDHEN and CDR2 SYDVKM. The CDR3 has 13 residues. Written as DNA, the CDR3 is TGTGCCAGCGTCCGGCCCCCTGACTACGGCTACACCTTC. Residues: CASVRPPDYGYTF.

V and J are TRBV18 and TRBJ2-1; 8 bases are a match to TRBD2. V was clipped by 1 base and J by 7 bases; unmatched bases: 9. The CDR3 spans 16 residues. Germline V gene sequence: CDR1 KGHSH, CDR2 LQKENI. CDR3 protein: CASSPQTAGVVNEQFF. The CDR3 DNA reads TGTGCCAGCTCACCACAAACAGCGGGGGTAGTGAATGAGCAGTTCTTC.

V usage is TRBV28 and J usage is TRBJ2-3; possibly TRBD2 for D (5 bases). The germline V gene has CDR1 MDHEN and CDR2 SYDVKM. The CDR3 covers 15 residues. The germline V and J ends were trimmed by 6 bases and 6 bases, with 19 bases remaining between them. CDR3 bases: TGTGCCAGCAGCCAGGTCCGGGGTCGTCGGGATACGCAGTATTTT. Its translation: CASSQVRGRRDTQYF.

The genes are TRBV10-2 and TRBJ2-7, with 8 bases aligning to TRBD1. The V gene's germline CDR1 is WSHSY and CDR2 SAAADI. This CDR3 comprises 15 residues. Trimming cost V 2 bases and J 1 base; bases outside gene matches: 4. CDR3 in amino acids: CASSETGQGSYEQYF. The CDR3 DNA sequence: TGCGCCAGCAGTGAGACAGGACAGGGATCCTACGAGCAGTACTTC.

This rearrangement joins TRBV6-5 to TRBJ1-2; 8 bases match TRBD1. The CDR3 loop spans 14 amino acids. The ends lost 7 bases at V and 4 bases at J; junction bases unmatched: 8. Looked up from germline, CDR1 is MNHEY and CDR2 is SVGAGI. The DNA for the CDR3 is TGTGCCAGCACAAGGACAGGGTCCTCCTATGGCTACACCTTC. Protein product: CASTRTGSSYGYTF.

J is TRBJ1-3 and V is TRBV15; 9 nucleotides align to TRBD1. Trimming removed 2 bases from V and 0 bases from J; junction bases left unmatched: 5. From germline, CDR1 is LNHNV and CDR2 YYDKDF (reference sequence). This CDR3 comprises 17 residues. The CDR3 DNA is TGTGCCACCAGCAGAACAGGGGGCCTCCACTCTGGAAACACCATATATTTT. It specifies CATSRTGGLHSGNTIYF.

The chain uses TRBV11-2 and TRBJ1-1, with TRBD1 as a possible D gene (5 bases). Germline CDR1 SGHAT, CDR2 FQNNGV. V lost 1 base and J lost 4, with 10 bases in between. The CDR3 consists of 14 residues. The CDR3 region has the DNA TGTGCCAGCAGCTTAGTCAGGGCAAGCACTGAAGCTTTCTTT. Translation: CASSLVRASTEAFF.

The chain uses TRBV2 and TRBJ1-2; TRBD1 might be the D (5 bases). V gave up 4 bases and J gave up 2 bases, with 8 bases separating them. Germline CDR1 SNHLY, CDR2 FYNNEI. The CDR3 has 13 residues. CDR3 loop: CASSATANYGYTF. The CDR3 DNA follows: TGTGCCAGCAGTGCGACAGCGAACTATGGCTACACCTTC.

J is TRBJ2-1 and V is TRBV7-9; D may be TRBD2 (6 bases). The CDR3 extends over 19 amino acids. V lost 4 bases, J lost 5 bases, and 27 bases lay in between. CDR1 SEHNR and CDR2 FQNEAQ come from the germline V gene (reference sequence). The CDR3 DNA follows: TGTGCCAGCAGCTCCCTTTGGGGGGTTGGTGCAGGTTACGACAATGAGCAGTTCTTC. Protein: CASSSLWGVGAGYDNEQFF.

The chain has TRBV5-1 and TRBJ2-5, with 8 bases matching TRBD2. The V segment lost 1 base and the J segment 2 bases; nucleotides outside the gene matches: 4. CDR1 is SGHRS, CDR2 YFSETQ, per germline. The CDR3 extends over 15 amino acids. CDR3 residues: CASSLFTGGQETQYF. DNA for the CDR3: TGCGCCAGCAGCTTGTTTACGGGGGGGCAAGAGACCCAGTACTTC.

Here the CDR3 reads CASSGSGAMNTGELFF. The CDR3 nucleotides read TGTGCCAGCTCCGGTAGCGGGGCTATGAACACCGGGGAGCTGTTTTTT. This rearrangement joins TRBV7-3 to TRBJ2-2; TRBD2 matches at 8 bases. With 8 bases clipped from V and 1 base from J, the junction kept 9 bases outside the gene matches. The germline gives CDR1 SGHTA, CDR2 FQGTGA. The CDR3 consists of 16 residues.

The CDR3 reads CASRTIGETQYF. The CDR3 bases are TGTGCCAGCAGAACTATCGGGGAGACCCAGTACTTC. The chain joins TRBV12-3 or TRBV12-4 to TRBJ2-5; D is unresolved. V dropped 6 bases and J dropped 5 bases, with 10 bases sitting between them. The CDR3 contains 12 residues.

V gene TRBV2 combines with J gene TRBJ1-1, with no clear D. Trimming removed 6 bases at V and 1 base at J, with 9 bases between. The CDR3 sequence is 13 residues long. Germline V lookup: CDR1 SNHLY, CDR2 FYNNEI. This CDR3 is CASRPTANTEAFF. The DNA for the CDR3 is TGTGCCAGCAGGCCTACAGCGAACACTGAAGCTTTCTTT. Full variable domain (missing parts from reference TRBV2 and TRBJ1-1): EPEVTQTPSHQVTQMGQEVILRCVPISNHLYFYWYRQILGQKVEFLVSFYNNEISEKSEIFDDQFSVERPDGSNFTLKIRSTKLEDSAMYFCASRPTANTEAFFGQGTRLTVV.

V gene TRBV10-3 combines with J gene TRBJ2-3; possibly TRBD2 for D (5 bases). Germline V gene sequence: CDR1 ENHRY, CDR2 SYGVKD. V dropped 8 bases and J dropped 3 bases, with 9 bases sitting between them. This CDR3 is 12 amino acids long. The CDR3 region is CAIGPGTDTQYF. The CDR3 DNA sequence: TGTGCCATCGGTCCGGGGACAGATACGCAGTATTTT.

The chain couples TRBV30 to TRBJ1-5; no reliable D call. V gave up 2 bases and J gave up 7 bases, with 12 bases separating them. Germline CDR1 and CDR2: GTSNPN and SVGIG (reference sequence). The CDR3 is made up of 13 amino acids. The CDR3 DNA reads TGTGCCTGGAGTCCGGGAACGCGCCAGCCCCAGCATTTT. Protein product: CAWSPGTRQPQHF.

The chain combines TRBV19 with TRBJ2-3, with 11 bases identical to TRBD2. This CDR3 contains 18 residues. CDR1 and CDR2 from the germline V gene are LNHDA and SQIVND (reference sequence). The J segment lost 2 bases and the V segment lost 1 base, leaving 8 bases of the junction unmatched. CDR3 sequence: CASSIGLAGGIITDTQYF. The CDR3 nucleotides are TGTGCCAGTAGTATAGGCCTAGCGGGGGGTATTATCACAGATACGCAGTATTTT.